The 28 T cell receptor beta chains given below trace back to one sample, sequenced in a study of siplizumab effects on memory and regulatory T cells. The assay was immunoSEQ multiplex PCR, and TCRdb's table has in-frame clones only and misses some. The table records about 82,000 clones, 80% to 90% of them present only once. The specimen was Tregs sorted from blood. The receptor source for this set is a human donor in good health.

V usage is TRBV4-1 and J usage is TRBJ2-3, with 14 bases lining up with TRBD2. Germline trimming cut 5 bases from V and 3 bases from J; bases unmatched to any gene: 1. Germline CDR1 is MGHRA and CDR2 is YSYEKL. CDR3 length: 15 residues. The CDR3 loop reads CASSGTSGGTDTQYF. The CDR3 DNA sequence: TGCGCCAGCAGCGGGACTAGCGGGGGTACAGATACGCAGTATTTT.

J is TRBJ2-2 and V is TRBV7-7; the D is unclear. The length of the CDR3 is 14 residues. Trimming removed 8 bases at V and 0 bases at J, with 10 bases between. In germline, CDR1 is SSHAT, CDR2 FNYEAQ (reference sequence). The CDR3 sequence is CASGMLANTGELFF. The CDR3 nucleotides are TGTGCCAGCGGAATGTTAGCGAACACCGGGGAGCTGTTTTTT.

This clone occurred many times. The V call is TRBV10-1, the J call TRBJ1-6, with unresolved D. The CDR3 is made up of 13 amino acids. Germline V gene lookup returns CDR1 WNHNN and CDR2 SYGVQD (reference sequence). The V end lost 10 bases, the J end lost 6 bases, and 13 bases lay between the germline ends. The CDR3 bases are TGCGCCACCGCGGACGGACTTAATTCACCCCTCCACTTT. Translation gives CATADGLNSPLHF.

This clone was counted once. The V gene is TRBV5-6, the J gene TRBJ2-2; D ambiguous. CDR3 length: 14 residues. The V gene lost 2 bases and the J gene lost 4 bases, with 9 bases spanning the gap. Germline assignment: CDR1 SGHDT and CDR2 YYEEEE. CDR3 sequence: CASSLSSLTGELFF. The CDR3 DNA follows: TGTGCCAGCAGCTTATCTTCACTCACCGGGGAGCTGTTTTTT.

This clone was counted between two and nine times. The chain combines TRBV19 with TRBJ2-2; D is undetermined. This CDR3 is built from 13 residues. CDR1 is LNHDA and CDR2 is SQIVND in the germline V gene (reference sequence). V was pared by 7 bases and J by 1 base, with 7 bases between. The CDR3 loop is CASTFRNTGELFF. CDR3 DNA: TGTGCCAGTACCTTCCGGAACACCGGGGAGCTGTTTTTT.

In this sample, this clone turned up many times. The chain recombines TRBV20-1 with TRBJ1-2; 9 positions agree with TRBD1. Per the germline V gene, CDR1 is DFQATT and CDR2 is SNEGSKA (reference sequence). This CDR3 region has 10 residues. The trim removed 8 bases at V and 7 bases at J, leaving 2 bases unmatched. This CDR3 reads CSSQGAGYTF. The CDR3 DNA is TGCAGTTCACAGGGGGCTGGCTACACCTTC.

The chain couples TRBV19 to TRBJ2-1, with D unresolved. CDR3 size: 19 residues. Germline V gene lookup returns CDR1 LNHDA and CDR2 SQIVND (reference sequence). The V and J ends lost 3 bases and 2 bases respectively, with 23 bases between them. The CDR3 nucleotides are TGTGCCAGTAGTATCCTGGGCGGTTGGGGTCCGGCTACCTACAATGAGCAGTTCTTC. This translates into CASSILGGWGPATYNEQFF.

V and J are TRBV4-3 and TRBJ1-4, with D perhaps TRBD1 (6 bases). CDR1 and CDR2 from the germline V gene are LGHNA and YSLEER. This CDR3 is 15 amino acids long. The V gene lost 4 bases and the J gene lost 8 bases, with 17 bases spanning the gap. This chain's CDR3 is CASSPDRRGGEKLFF. The CDR3 DNA follows: TGCGCCAGCAGCCCCGACAGGAGGGGTGGGGAAAAACTGTTTTTT.

The genes are TRBV5-6 and TRBJ2-1; D may be TRBD1 or TRBD2 (5 bases each). CDR3 length: 18 residues. The germline V and J ends were trimmed by 0 bases and 4 bases, with 20 bases remaining between them. CDR1 and CDR2 from the germline V gene are SGHDT and YYEEEE. CDR3 DNA sequence: TGTGCCAGCAGCTTGGGTGAGGGGCTGTACTTAAGGTACAATGAGCAGTTCTTC. Residues: CASSLGEGLYLRYNEQFF. Full variable domain (outside the CDR3, taken from reference TRBV5-6 and TRBJ2-1): DAGVTQSPTHLIKTRGQQVTLRCSPKSGHDTVSWYQQALGQGPQFIFQYYEEEERQRGNFPDRFSGHQFPNYSSELNVNALLLGDSALYLCASSLGEGLYLRYNEQFFGPGTRLTVL.

This chain connects TRBV30 to TRBJ2-7; maybe TRBD2 (7 bases). Per the germline V gene, CDR1 is GTSNPN and CDR2 is SVGIG (reference sequence). This CDR3 is 15 amino acids long. Trimming cost V 2 bases and J 2 bases, with 16 bases left between them. This chain's CDR3 is CAWSLGGGAPYEQYF. DNA for the CDR3: TGTGCCTGGAGTCTGGGTGGGGGGGCCCCCTACGAGCAGTACTTC.

The V and J genes are TRBV5-1 and TRBJ1-6; 8 bases line up with TRBD1. The germline V gene has CDR1 SGHRS and CDR2 YFSETQ. The CDR3 extends over 14 amino acids. Trimming removed 1 base from V and 6 bases from J; junction bases left unmatched: 0. The CDR3 reads CASSLTGGNSPLHF. The CDR3 nucleotides are TGCGCCAGCAGCTTGACAGGGGGTAATTCACCCCTCCACTTT. The full variable domain, its missing parts supplied by reference TRBV5-1 and TRBJ1-6, is KAGVTQTPRYLIKTRGQQVTLSCSPISGHRSVSWYQQTPGQGLQFLFEYFSETQRNKGNFPGRFSGRQFSNSRSEMNVSTLELGDSALYLCASSLTGGNSPLHFGNGTRLTVT.

The V gene is TRBV7-2, the J gene TRBJ2-5; TRBD2 is a possible D gene (6 bases). Germline V gene sequence: CDR1 SGHTA, CDR2 FQGNSA. Between the trimmed V and J ends, which lost 5 bases and 9 bases, there was a span of 19 bases. This CDR3 spans 14 amino acids. The DNA for the CDR3 is TGTGCCAGCAGCCCCGGGGGTCCCGGGAAGGCCCAGTACTTC. This translates into CASSPGGPGKAQYF.

The chain recombines TRBV5-1 with TRBJ2-6; TRBD1 agrees at 7 bases. CDR1 is SGHRS and CDR2 is YFSETQ in the germline V gene. V shed 4 bases, J shed 0 bases, and the junction held 10 bases outside the gene matches. This CDR3 has 18 residues. This CDR3 is CASSVKGTATSGANVLTF. CDR3 in DNA: TGCGCCAGCAGCGTGAAAGGGACAGCAACCTCTGGGGCCAACGTCCTGACTTTC.

This clone was seen just once. The J gene is TRBJ1-3, the V gene TRBV6-1; 8 bases are shared with TRBD1. Germline CDR1 MNHNS, CDR2 SASEGT. After removal of 7 bases from V and 0 bases from J, the junction contained 2 bases not matched to a gene. The CDR3 is 14 residues long. CDR3 DNA: TGTGCCAGCAACAGGGGGAACTCTGGAAACACCATATATTTT. Its translation: CASNRGNSGNTIYF.

The J gene is TRBJ1-2, the V gene TRBV19, with a weak D call TRBD1 (5 bases). Trimming left V 7 bases short and J 1 base short, with 13 bases between. The CDR3 has 14 amino acids. The germline V gene encodes CDR1 LNHDA and CDR2 SQIVND (reference sequence). The DNA for the CDR3 is TGTGCCAGTAAGAGGGGCCCCTTTAACTATGGCTACACCTTC. This gives the protein CASKRGPFNYGYTF.

The V and J genes are TRBV5-1 and TRBJ2-1; TRBD2 agrees at 8 bases. Germline trimming cut 3 bases from V and 6 bases from J; bases unmatched to any gene: 11. CDR1 and CDR2 (germline): SGHRS, YFSETQ. The CDR3 sequence is 16 residues long. CDR3 DNA sequence: TGCGCCAGCAGCTGGCTTACGGGGGGGCTCGGCAATGAGCAGTTCTTC. Translated, it gives CASSWLTGGLGNEQFF. The full variable domain, rest sourced from reference TRBV5-1 and TRBJ2-1, is KAGVTQTPRYLIKTRGQQVTLSCSPISGHRSVSWYQQTPGQGLQFLFEYFSETQRNKGNFPGRFSGRQFSNSRSEMNVSTLELGDSALYLCASSWLTGGLGNEQFFGPGTRLTVL.

V usage is TRBV5-5 and J usage is TRBJ2-7; D is ambiguous. The CDR3 consists of 13 residues. Germline CDR1 reads SGHKS; CDR2 reads YYEKEE (reference sequence). The V gene lost 3 bases and the J gene lost 5 bases, with 12 bases spanning the gap. The CDR3 sequence: CASSSTRNNEQYF. The CDR3 region has the DNA TGTGCCAGCAGCTCCACTCGGAACAACGAGCAGTACTTC.

This clone was recorded only once. The rearrangement joins TRBV28 to TRBJ1-2, with 12 bases aligning to TRBD1. The CDR3 loop spans 15 amino acids. Germline V gene sequence: CDR1 MDHEN, CDR2 SYDVKM. With 5 bases clipped from V and 8 bases from J, the junction kept 9 bases outside the gene matches. In nucleotides, the CDR3 is TGTGCCAGCAGTCTCACCGGGACAGGGGGCCGAGGCTACACCTTC. This sequence encodes CASSLTGTGGRGYTF.

The gene calls are TRBV7-2 and TRBJ2-7, with TRBD1 matching over 9 bases. CDR1 is SGHTA, CDR2 FQGNSA, per germline. The CDR3 sequence is 14 residues long. V shed 5 bases, J shed 3 bases, and the junction held 5 bases outside the gene matches. The CDR3: CASSRDREHYEQYF. CDR3 in DNA: TGTGCCAGCAGCCGGGACAGGGAACACTACGAGCAGTACTTC.

This clone is a singleton in its sample. This rearrangement joins TRBV19 to TRBJ1-1, with D maybe TRBD1 (6 bases). Per the germline V gene, CDR1 is LNHDA and CDR2 is SQIVND (reference sequence). Trimming left V 5 bases short and J 4 bases short, with 20 bases between. This CDR3 contains 16 residues. The CDR3 spells CASSPVPAQGFTEAFF. The CDR3 nucleotides are TGTGCCAGTAGTCCCGTACCCGCTCAGGGGTTCACTGAAGCTTTCTTT.

DNA of the CDR3: TGTGCCACGACCAAGGGACAGCGCAATCAGCCCCAGCATTTT. As protein: CATTKGQRNQPQHF. The chain combines TRBV15 with TRBJ1-5; TRBD1 matches 7 bases. Trimming cost V 9 bases and J 2 bases; bases outside gene matches: 7. The germline gives CDR1 LNHNV, CDR2 YYDKDF (reference sequence). The length of the CDR3 is 14 residues.

The chain is built from TRBV19 and TRBJ1-5; TRBD1 aligns across 9 bases. The length of the CDR3 is 18 residues. Germline V gene sequence: CDR1 LNHDA, CDR2 SQIVND (reference sequence). Losses at the gene ends were 1 base for V and 2 bases for J; bases not matched to a gene: 9. The CDR3 DNA reads as TGTGCCAGTAGTATAGTTGGACAGGGGATTTGGGGCAATCAGCCCCAGCATTTT. Translated, it gives CASSIVGQGIWGNQPQHF. The full variable domain, rest sourced from reference TRBV19 and TRBJ1-5, is DGGITQSPKYLFRKEGQNVTLSCEQNLNHDAMYWYRQDPGQGLRLIYYSQIVNDFQKGDIAEGYSVSREKKESFPLTVTSAQKNPTAFYLCASSIVGQGIWGNQPQHFGDGTRLSIL.

The V call is TRBV9, the J call TRBJ2-2; 8 bases fit TRBD2. The junction had 6 bases not matched to a gene; V was cut back by 7 bases and J by 4 bases. Per germline, CDR1 SGDLS and CDR2 YYNGEE. This CDR3 comprises 14 residues. The CDR3 reads CASSTGGLTGELFF. CDR3 DNA sequence: TGTGCCAGCTCTACGGGGGGGCTCACCGGGGAGCTGTTTTTT. Supplemented by reference TRBV9 and TRBJ2-2, the full variable domain reads DSGVTQTPKHLITATGQRVTLRCSPRSGDLSVYWYQQSLDQGLQFLIQYYNGEERAKGNILERFSAQQFPDLHSELNLSSLELGDSALYFCASSTGGLTGELFFGEGSRLTVL.

The chain employs TRBV19 and TRBJ1-5, with D perhaps TRBD1 (6 bases). Germline V CDR1 and CDR2: LNHDA, SQIVND (reference sequence). CDR3 length: 17 residues. V was trimmed by 6 bases and J by 8 bases, leaving 26 bases between them. CDR3 DNA sequence: TGTGCCAGTAGCCCTCCGTACGGTAGAGGGAACAGGGAGCCCCAGCATTTT. Protein: CASSPPYGRGNREPQHF.

The CDR3 region is CASSDYRVAGELFF. For the CDR3, the DNA is TGTGCCAGCAGTGATTACAGGGTGGCCGGGGAGCTGTTTTTT. The chain couples TRBV25-1 to TRBJ2-2; tentatively, D is TRBD1 (6 bases). V was clipped by 3 bases and J by 6 bases, with 11 bases between them. The CDR3 extends over 14 amino acids. CDR1 is MGHDK and CDR2 is SYGVNS in the germline V gene.

The rearrangement links TRBV6-1 to TRBJ2-5, with D unclear. Germline CDR1 reads MNHNS; CDR2 reads SASEGT. CDR3 length: 13 residues. Trimming pared 4 bases from V and 5 bases from J, leaving 11 bases between. For the CDR3, the DNA is TGTGCCAGCAGTGGCACGTTCCGGGAGACCCAGTACTTC. Protein sequence: CASSGTFRETQYF.

The chain combines TRBV4-2 with TRBJ2-3, with a possible D match to TRBD2 (6 bases). The germline CDR1 and CDR2 sequences are LGHNA and YNFKEQ. The CDR3 has 18 residues. The ends were cut back, 4 bases at V and 0 bases at J, with 20 bases in the middle. CDR3 amino acids: CASSLLLGLSTSTDTQYF. As DNA, the CDR3 is TGTGCCAGCAGCCTCCTCTTGGGACTTTCTACTAGCACAGATACGCAGTATTTT.

The chain uses TRBV6-5 and TRBJ2-3; unclear D gene. The V and J ends lost 7 bases and 5 bases respectively, with 16 bases between them. Germline values: CDR1 MNHEY, CDR2 SVGAGI. This CDR3 has 14 residues. CDR3 sequence: CASTTLGALDTQYF. The CDR3 DNA follows: TGTGCCAGCACAACCTTGGGTGCCTTAGATACGCAGTATTTT.